This T cell receptor beta chain was captured by sequencing in a study of cytomegalovirus exposure and HLA in healthy donors. Study findings and constraints: Presence/absence comparisons presumed near-even sequencing depth among donors.

Trimming stripped 0 bases from V and 3 bases from J, with 9 bases between. Germline lookup yields CDR1 SGHNT and CDR2 YYREEE (reference sequence). The CDR3 has 14 residues. About this clone: Its antigen is currently unknown.

With 60 Vbeta and 13 Jbeta primers, the PCR was carried out. In the original processing: Later, 80 million or so unique TCR beta chains were counted in an analysis, and roughly 10 million of them were shared. Here immunoSEQ multiplex PCR was the method, and the copy in TCRdb shows in-frame clones only, minus some. V, J and clone size were drawn from that table, and D and trimming were deduced from the DNA. The data show around 150,000 clones, 81% seen once. Specimen: PBMCs. The chain has TRBV5-4 and TRBJ1-2; D gene unclear. The TCR sequence derives from a woman between 50 and 59 years old in good health and CMV-seronegative. The DNA of the CDR3 is TGTGCCAGCAGCTTGGCTGGGGAGGACTATGGCTACACCTTC. Translation: CASSLAGEDYGYTF.